Listed here are 31 T cell receptor beta chains from one sample, sequenced in a study of ipilimumab plus nivolumab after autologous stem cell transplantation. Produced via immunoSEQ multiplex PCR; TCRdb's table is partial and in-frame only. The table has tens of thousands of clones, nearly 75% seen once. The input for sequencing was PBMCs, taken in a trial of ipilimumab plus nivolumab as post-transplant consolidation. Source of these receptors: a male donor with diffuse large B-cell lymphoma.

The chain uses TRBV18 and TRBJ2-1, with 13 bases fitting TRBD2. The CDR3 is 17 residues long. The ends lost 6 bases at V and 6 bases at J; junction bases unmatched: 11. Germline V gene lookup returns CDR1 KGHSH and CDR2 LQKENI. The CDR3 here is CASSPGLAGVFGNEQFF. The CDR3 DNA reads as TGTGCCAGCTCCCCAGGACTAGCGGGAGTCTTTGGCAATGAGCAGTTCTTC.

The gene calls are TRBV29-1 and TRBJ2-5; TRBD1 is a possible D gene (7 bases). The CDR3 is 13 residues long. Trimming cost V 8 bases and J 1 base, with 14 bases left between them. Germline CDR1 SQVTM, CDR2 ANQGSEA. CDR3 coding DNA: TGCAGCCAGGGGGGAGGTCTCCAAGAGACCCAGTACTTC. Protein sequence: CSQGGGLQETQYF.

The chain uses TRBV5-1 and TRBJ2-1; D is tentatively TRBD1 or TRBD2 (5 bases each). The CDR3 length is 13 residues. Trimming left V 4 bases short and J 5 bases short, with 10 bases between. CDR1 is SGHRS, CDR2 YFSETQ, per germline. CDR3 DNA sequence: TGCGCCAGCAGCCAGGGAGTGGACAATGAGCAGTTCTTC. It translates to CASSQGVDNEQFF.

The chain couples TRBV18 to TRBJ1-2, with D possibly TRBD1 on 5 matching bases. Germline CDR1 and CDR2: KGHSH and LQKENI. The CDR3 covers 14 residues. V shed 3 bases and J shed 4 bases, with 12 bases lying between them. CDR3 DNA sequence: TGTGCCAGCTCACCGGAAGGGGACCTCTATGGCTACACCTTC. It codes for CASSPEGDLYGYTF. Variable domain in full (rest from reference TRBV18 and TRBJ1-2): NAGVMQNPRHLVRRRGQEARLRCSPMKGHSHVYWYRQLPEEGLKFMVYLQKENIIDESGMPKERFSAEFPKEGPSILRIQQVVRGDSAAYFCASSPEGDLYGYTFGSGTRLTVV.

This clone was seen a single time. The genes are TRBV5-1 and TRBJ1-5, with 7 nucleotides matching TRBD1. V lost 4 bases, J lost 2 bases, and 3 bases stayed unmatched. There are 14 residues in the CDR3. Germline V lookup: CDR1 SGHRS, CDR2 YFSETQ. The CDR3 is CASSTGDGNQPQHF. In DNA form, the CDR3 reads TGCGCCAGCAGCACAGGGGATGGCAATCAGCCCCAGCATTTT.

The chain joins TRBV5-5 to TRBJ1-2, with D hard to call. Germline values: CDR1 SGHKS, CDR2 YYEKEE (reference sequence). The CDR3 extends over 13 amino acids. Deletions cut 4 bases from V and 8 bases from J, with 15 bases between. The CDR3 reads CASSLGAAYGYTF. The CDR3 DNA sequence: TGTGCCAGCAGCCTTGGAGCAGCCTACGGCTACACCTTC. Looking up the rest from reference TRBV5-5 and TRBJ1-2 gives the full variable domain: DAGVTQSPTHLIKTRGQQVTLRCSPISGHKSVSWYQQVLGQGPQFIFQYYEKEERGRGNFPDRFSARQFPNYSSELNVNALLLGDSALYLCASSLGAAYGYTFGSGTRLTVV.

The CDR3 coding sequence is TGTGCCAGCAGCGTTAGGGGAGTGGGAGATACGCAGTATTTT. Amino acids: CASSVRGVGDTQYF. V usage is TRBV11-3 and J usage is TRBJ2-3; D might be TRBD1 or TRBD2, each matching 5 bases. The CDR3 spans 14 residues. The ends were cut back, 5 bases at V and 5 bases at J, with 14 bases in the middle. CDR1 is SGHNT, CDR2 YENEEA, per germline.

This clone came up once. The CDR3 here is CASSSVGDSSYNEQFF. The CDR3 bases are TGCGCCAGCAGCTCCGTAGGGGACAGTTCCTACAATGAGCAGTTCTTC. The chain employs TRBV5-1 and TRBJ2-1; TRBD1 matches at 7 bases. The CDR3 consists of 16 residues. The germline V gene encodes CDR1 SGHRS and CDR2 YFSETQ. V trimming: 3 bases; J trimming: 1 base; junction bases outside the gene matches: 7.

The chain couples TRBV6-5 to TRBJ2-2; D not certain. CDR3 length equals 14 residues. CDR1 MNHEY and CDR2 SVGAGI come from the germline V gene. Trimming took 0 bases from V and 7 from J, leaving 9 bases between them. The CDR3 DNA sequence: TGTGCCAGCAGTTACTCTGGGCTGAGCGGGGAGCTGTTTTTT. Amino acids: CASSYSGLSGELFF.

The rearrangement links TRBV4-1 to TRBJ2-3, with TRBD1 matching 8 bases. The CDR3 extends over 14 amino acids. The ends lost 1 base at V and 5 bases at J; junction bases unmatched: 2. Germline V gives CDR1 MGHRA, CDR2 YSYEKL. The CDR3 sequence is CASSQADRGDTQYF. The CDR3 nucleotides are TGCGCCAGCAGCCAAGCCGACAGGGGAGATACGCAGTATTTT.

The chain links TRBV6-1 to TRBJ1-2; D remains ambiguous. Per germline, CDR1 MNHNS and CDR2 SASEGT. V was cut by 1 base and J by 3 bases, with 3 bases left in between. The CDR3 spans 12 residues. The DNA of the CDR3 is TGTGCCAGCAGTGAAGAAGACTATGGCTACACCTTC. It encodes CASSEEDYGYTF.

This CDR3 reads CASSPGRRYSYNEQFF. The DNA of the CDR3 is TGTGCCAGCAGCCCGGGCCGCCGCTACTCCTACAATGAGCAGTTCTTC. This rearrangement joins TRBV5-6 to TRBJ2-1; D is unclear. The CDR3 is 16 amino acids. CDR1 is SGHDT and CDR2 is YYEEEE in the germline V gene. Deletions cut 4 bases from V and 0 bases from J, with 14 bases between.

This chain connects TRBV5-4 to TRBJ2-5; 7 bases agree with TRBD2. Germline CDR1 and CDR2: SGHNT and YYREEE (reference sequence). The trim removed 4 bases at V and 5 bases at J, leaving 17 bases unmatched. This CDR3 has 17 amino acids. The CDR3 spells CASSQISGSGISETQYF. The DNA of the CDR3 is TGTGCCAGCAGCCAGATCTCTGGAAGCGGGATCTCCGAGACCCAGTACTTC.

The chain recombines TRBV28 with TRBJ2-1; tentatively, D is TRBD2 (5 bases). Trimming left V 4 bases short and J 4 bases short, with 14 bases between. The germline CDR1 and CDR2 sequences are MDHEN and SYDVKM. The CDR3 extends over 15 amino acids. This chain's CDR3 is CASSSSSSLYNEQFF. CDR3 bases: TGTGCCAGCAGTTCAAGTTCTAGCTTGTACAATGAGCAGTTCTTC.

The V gene is TRBV18, the J gene TRBJ2-7; 9 nucleotides agree with TRBD1. This CDR3 has 15 residues. CDR1 KGHSH and CDR2 LQKENI come from the germline V gene. The V gene end was trimmed by 0 bases and the J gene end by 4 bases; junction bases not matched to a gene: 4. This CDR3 is CASSPPGQGMYEQYF. CDR3 nucleotides: TGTGCCAGCTCACCACCGGGACAGGGAATGTACGAGCAGTACTTC. Filled out from reference TRBV18 and TRBJ2-7, the complete variable domain reads NAGVMQNPRHLVRRRGQEARLRCSPMKGHSHVYWYRQLPEEGLKFMVYLQKENIIDESGMPKERFSAEFPKEGPSILRIQQVVRGDSAAYFCASSPPGQGMYEQYFGPGTRLTVT.

The rearrangement joins TRBV19 to TRBJ2-1; 11 nucleotides match TRBD2. CDR1 and CDR2 (germline): LNHDA, SQIVND (reference sequence). CDR3 length: 15 residues. Unmatched junction bases numbered 11, after V lost 7 bases and J lost 9 bases. The CDR3 is CASTLDASGRSEQFF. For the CDR3, the DNA is TGTGCCAGTACCCTCGATGCTAGCGGGAGGAGTGAGCAGTTCTTC. Looking up the rest from reference TRBV19 and TRBJ2-1 gives the full variable domain: DGGITQSPKYLFRKEGQNVTLSCEQNLNHDAMYWYRQDPGQGLRLIYYSQIVNDFQKGDIAEGYSVSREKKESFPLTVTSAQKNPTAFYLCASTLDASGRSEQFFGPGTRLTVL.

This chain links TRBV4-1 with TRBJ1-3, with a possible D match to TRBD1 (6 bases). The CDR3 contains 17 residues. The V gene's germline CDR1 is MGHRA and CDR2 YSYEKL. Trimming removed 0 bases at V and 2 bases at J, with 14 bases between. CDR3 sequence (DNA): TGCGCCAGCAGCCAAGATAGTATAGGGGGGACTGGAAACACCATATATTTT. It is translated as CASSQDSIGGTGNTIYF.

Only a few counts were recorded for this clone. The genes are TRBV11-3 and TRBJ2-1, with 11 bases identical to TRBD2. Germline V gene lookup returns CDR1 SGHNT and CDR2 YENEEA. The CDR3 extends over 15 amino acids. V was pared by 7 bases and J by 6 bases, with 8 bases of the junction left unmatched. CDR3 sequence reads: CASIASGRNANEQFF. For the CDR3, the DNA is TGTGCCAGCATCGCTAGCGGGAGGAATGCCAATGAGCAGTTCTTC.

The V call is TRBV19, the J call TRBJ2-7, with 8 bases fitting TRBD2. Losses at the gene ends were 5 bases for V and 9 bases for J; bases not matched to a gene: 12. Germline assignment: CDR1 LNHDA and CDR2 SQIVND (reference sequence). The CDR3 covers 14 residues. CDR3 loop: CASSAQAGVRGQYF. CDR3 nucleotide sequence: TGTGCCAGTAGTGCTCAAGCGGGAGTAAGAGGGCAGTACTTC.

The chain combines TRBV29-1 with TRBJ2-2, with D tentatively TRBD2 (6 bases). The ends were cut back, 6 bases at V and 6 bases at J, with 8 bases in the middle. CDR1 and CDR2 from the germline V gene are SQVTM and ANQGSEA. The CDR3 runs to 11 residues. This CDR3 reads CSVRGSGELFF. The CDR3 DNA is TGCAGCGTCCGGGGGTCCGGGGAGCTGTTTTTT.

The chain links TRBV29-1 to TRBJ2-1; possible D gene TRBD2, 6 bases. V gave up 4 bases and J gave up 1 base, with 11 bases separating them. The CDR3 sequence is 14 residues long. Germline CDR1 is SQVTM and CDR2 is ANQGSEA. CDR3: CSVVGLASYNEQFF. CDR3 DNA sequence: TGCAGCGTTGTGGGACTGGCGTCCTACAATGAGCAGTTCTTC.

The chain joins TRBV5-1 to TRBJ1-3; maybe TRBD1 (6 bases). Germline V gene sequence: CDR1 SGHRS, CDR2 YFSETQ. The CDR3 consists of 18 residues. Trimming shortened V by 1 base and J by 0 bases, and 17 bases separated the two germline ends. The CDR3 is CASSLLPLAGDSGNTIYF. The CDR3 DNA reads as TGCGCCAGCAGCTTGTTACCTTTGGCAGGGGACTCTGGAAACACCATATATTTT.

This chain uses TRBV30 with TRBJ1-1; 9 nucleotides agree with TRBD1. V shed 6 bases and J 1 base; nucleotides not matched to a gene: 12. Germline V CDR1 and CDR2: GTSNPN, SVGIG (reference sequence). The CDR3 is made up of 16 amino acids. The CDR3 sequence is CACRRTGEIKNTEAFF. The DNA of the CDR3 is TGTGCCTGTCGGAGGACAGGGGAGATCAAGAACACTGAAGCTTTCTTT. Looking up the rest from reference TRBV30 and TRBJ1-1 gives the full variable domain: SQTIHQWPATLVQPVGSPLSLECTVEGTSNPNLYWYRQAAGRGLQLLFYSVGIGQISSEVPQNLSASRPQDRQFILSSKKLLLSDSGFYLCACRRTGEIKNTEAFFGQGTRLTVV.

The chain employs TRBV2 and TRBJ2-5, with TRBD1 matching 7 bases. V shed 9 bases and J 5 bases; nucleotides not matched to a gene: 18. The length of the CDR3 is 16 residues. Germline CDR1 is SNHLY and CDR2 is FYNNEI. In DNA, the CDR3 is TGTGCCAGGAGGGACCGTAGCGCACAGGGGTGGGAGACCCAGTACTTC. This encodes CARRDRSAQGWETQYF.

The V call is TRBV5-1, the J call TRBJ2-7, with D possibly called TRBD1 or TRBD2 (5 bases each). Germline V lookup: CDR1 SGHRS, CDR2 YFSETQ. The CDR3 runs to 16 residues. Trimming cost V 4 bases and J 3 bases, with 20 bases left between them. CDR3 sequence: CASSPEPGRLHYEQYF. The CDR3 DNA reads TGCGCCAGCAGCCCAGAACCGGGACGACTACACTACGAGCAGTACTTC.

This clone was detected a few times. The rearrangement links TRBV7-9 to TRBJ1-1, with 7 bases lining up with TRBD1. With 4 bases clipped from V and 0 bases from J, the junction kept 8 bases outside the gene matches. The CDR3 runs 16 residues. Germline V CDR1 and CDR2: SEHNR, FQNEAQ (reference sequence). In DNA form, the CDR3 reads TGTGCCAGCAGCTCAGGGACAGCCCCAATGAACACTGAAGCTTTCTTT. Translating gives CASSSGTAPMNTEAFF.

This chain connects TRBV19 to TRBJ2-5; 11 bases map to TRBD2. CDR1 LNHDA and CDR2 SQIVND come from the germline V gene (reference sequence). J lost 5 bases, V lost 1 base, and 12 bases had no gene match. CDR3 size: 18 residues. The CDR3 region is CASSIGLAGGLREETQYF. In nucleotides, the CDR3 is TGTGCCAGTAGTATAGGGCTAGCGGGAGGCCTCCGAGAGGAGACCCAGTACTTC.

This clone was seen a single time. This rearrangement joins TRBV29-1 to TRBJ2-5, with 10 bases fitting TRBD2. This CDR3 contains 14 residues. V was pared by 4 bases and J by 3 bases, with 5 bases of the junction left unmatched. Looked up from germline, CDR1 is SQVTM and CDR2 is ANQGSEA. The CDR3 DNA reads TGCAGCGTTGGTCCTAGCGGGAGAGAAGAGACCCAGTACTTC. This codes for CSVGPSGREETQYF.

The chain links TRBV5-1 to TRBJ1-2, with D possibly matching TRBD1 (5 bases). The germline V and J ends were trimmed by 0 bases and 0 bases, with 9 bases remaining between them. CDR1 is SGHRS and CDR2 is YFSETQ in the germline V gene. This CDR3 has 15 amino acids. CDR3 coding DNA: TGCGCCAGCAGCTTGGCAGGGCGGTCTAACTATGGCTACACCTTC. Translation: CASSLAGRSNYGYTF.

The chain links TRBV11-3 to TRBJ2-3, with 10 nucleotides matching TRBD2. The CDR3 has 15 residues. The V segment lost 6 bases and the J segment 6 bases; nucleotides outside the gene matches: 9. The germline V gene has CDR1 SGHNT and CDR2 YENEEA. CDR3 nucleotide sequence: TGTGCCAGCAGAAGCGGGAGGGCTAACATCGATACGCAGTATTTT. This encodes CASRSGRANIDTQYF.

A single count supports this clone. The chain couples TRBV10-3 to TRBJ2-3, with D maybe TRBD2 (6 bases). With 10 bases removed from V and 6 bases from J, the gap between germline ends came to 20 bases. CDR1 is ENHRY, CDR2 SYGVKD, per germline. CDR3 size: 14 residues. The CDR3 protein is CATTRDSGGDTQYF. The CDR3 nucleotides are TGTGCCACCACCCGGGACTCCGGTGGGGATACGCAGTATTTT.